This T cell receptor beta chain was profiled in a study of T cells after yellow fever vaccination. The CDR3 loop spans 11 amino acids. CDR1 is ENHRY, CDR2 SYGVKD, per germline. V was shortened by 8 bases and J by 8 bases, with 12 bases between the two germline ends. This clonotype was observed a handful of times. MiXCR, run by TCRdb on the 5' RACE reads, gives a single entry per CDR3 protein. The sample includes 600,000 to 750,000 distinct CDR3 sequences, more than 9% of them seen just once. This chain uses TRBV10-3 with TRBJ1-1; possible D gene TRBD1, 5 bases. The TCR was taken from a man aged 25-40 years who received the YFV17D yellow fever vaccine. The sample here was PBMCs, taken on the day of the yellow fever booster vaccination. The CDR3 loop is CAIGAGTEAFF. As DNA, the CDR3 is TGTGCCATCGGGGCAGGGACGGAAGCTTTCTTT.